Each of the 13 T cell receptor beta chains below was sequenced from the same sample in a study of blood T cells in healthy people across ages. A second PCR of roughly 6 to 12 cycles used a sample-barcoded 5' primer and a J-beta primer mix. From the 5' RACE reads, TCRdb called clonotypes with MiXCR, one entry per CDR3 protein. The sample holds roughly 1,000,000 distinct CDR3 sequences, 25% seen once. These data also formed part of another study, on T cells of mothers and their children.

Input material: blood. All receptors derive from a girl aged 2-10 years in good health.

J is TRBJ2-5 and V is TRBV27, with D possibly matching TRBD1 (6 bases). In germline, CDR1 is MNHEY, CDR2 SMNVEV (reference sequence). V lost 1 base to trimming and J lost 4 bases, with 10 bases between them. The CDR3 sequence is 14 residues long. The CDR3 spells CASSLWQGTETQYF. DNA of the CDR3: TGTGCCAGCAGTTTATGGCAGGGGACAGAGACCCAGTACTTC.

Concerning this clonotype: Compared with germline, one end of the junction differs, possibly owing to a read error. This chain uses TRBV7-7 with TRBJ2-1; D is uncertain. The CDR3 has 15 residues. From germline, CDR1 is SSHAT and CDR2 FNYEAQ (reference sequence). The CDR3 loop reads CASSSQVGNYNEQFF. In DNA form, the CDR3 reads TGTGCTAGCAGCTCACAAGTGGGTAACTACAATGAGCAGTTCTTC.

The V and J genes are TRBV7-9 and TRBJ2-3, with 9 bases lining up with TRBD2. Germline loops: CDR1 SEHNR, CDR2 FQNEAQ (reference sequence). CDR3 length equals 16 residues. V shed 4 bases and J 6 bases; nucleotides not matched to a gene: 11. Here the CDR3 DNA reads TGTGCCAGCAGCTACCAGCGGGAGGTCATTGGGGATACGCAGTATTTT. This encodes CASSYQREVIGDTQYF.

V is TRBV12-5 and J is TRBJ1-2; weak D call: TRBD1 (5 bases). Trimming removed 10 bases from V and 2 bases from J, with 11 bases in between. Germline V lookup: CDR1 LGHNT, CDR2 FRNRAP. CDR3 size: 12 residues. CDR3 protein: CATGGTNYGYTF. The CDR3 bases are TGTGCTACCGGCGGGACGAACTATGGCTACACCTTC.

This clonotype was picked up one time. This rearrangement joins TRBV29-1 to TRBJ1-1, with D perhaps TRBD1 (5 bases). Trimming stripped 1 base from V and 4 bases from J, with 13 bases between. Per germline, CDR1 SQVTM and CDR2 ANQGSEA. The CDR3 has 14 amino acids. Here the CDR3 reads CSVEGGTATTEAFF. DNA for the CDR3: TGCAGCGTTGAAGGAGGGACGGCGACCACTGAAGCTTTCTTT.

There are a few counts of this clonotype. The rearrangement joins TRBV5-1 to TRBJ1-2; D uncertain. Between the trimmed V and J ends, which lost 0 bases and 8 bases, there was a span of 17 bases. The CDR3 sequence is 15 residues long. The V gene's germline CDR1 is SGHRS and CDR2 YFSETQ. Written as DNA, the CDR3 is TGCGCCAGCAGCTTGGTCGAAGGCGGACTTCTAGGCTACACCTTC. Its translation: CASSLVEGGLLGYTF.

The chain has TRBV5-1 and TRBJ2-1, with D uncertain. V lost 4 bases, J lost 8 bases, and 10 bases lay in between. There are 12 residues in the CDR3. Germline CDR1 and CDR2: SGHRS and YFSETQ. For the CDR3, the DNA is TGCGCCAGCAGCCTCCCCAACCATGAGCAGTTCTTC. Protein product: CASSLPNHEQFF. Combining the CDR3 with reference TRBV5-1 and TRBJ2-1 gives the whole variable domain KAGVTQTPRYLIKTRGQQVTLSCSPISGHRSVSWYQQTPGQGLQFLFEYFSETQRNKGNFPGRFSGRQFSNSRSEMNVSTLELGDSALYLCASSLPNHEQFFGPGTRLTVL.

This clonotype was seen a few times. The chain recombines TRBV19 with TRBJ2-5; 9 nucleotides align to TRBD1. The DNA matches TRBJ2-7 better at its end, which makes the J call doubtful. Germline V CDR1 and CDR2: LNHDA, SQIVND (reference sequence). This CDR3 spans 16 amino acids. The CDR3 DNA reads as TGTGCCAGTAGTATCGGACAGGGGTCTTACTCCTACGAGCAGTACTTC. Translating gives CASSIGQGSYSYEQYF.

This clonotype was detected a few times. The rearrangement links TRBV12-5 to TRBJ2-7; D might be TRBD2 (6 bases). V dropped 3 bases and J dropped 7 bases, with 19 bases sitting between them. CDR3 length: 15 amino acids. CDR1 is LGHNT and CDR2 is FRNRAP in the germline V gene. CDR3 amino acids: CASGFAGQGAEEQYF. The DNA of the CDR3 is TGTGCTAGTGGTTTTGCGGGGCAGGGAGCGGAAGAGCAGTACTTC.

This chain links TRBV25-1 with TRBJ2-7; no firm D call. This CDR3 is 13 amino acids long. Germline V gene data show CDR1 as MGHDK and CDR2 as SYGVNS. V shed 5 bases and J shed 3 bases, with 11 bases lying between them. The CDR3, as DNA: TGTGCCAGCAGTAAGCCTGGCTTCTACGAGCAGTACTTC. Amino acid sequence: CASSKPGFYEQYF.

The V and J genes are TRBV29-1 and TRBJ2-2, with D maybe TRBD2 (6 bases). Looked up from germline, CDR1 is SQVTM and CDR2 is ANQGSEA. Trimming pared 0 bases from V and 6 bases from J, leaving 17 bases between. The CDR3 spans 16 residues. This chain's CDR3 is CSVEDTRGGYAGELFF. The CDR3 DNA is TGCAGCGTTGAAGATACGCGGGGCGGGTATGCCGGGGAGCTGTTTTTT.

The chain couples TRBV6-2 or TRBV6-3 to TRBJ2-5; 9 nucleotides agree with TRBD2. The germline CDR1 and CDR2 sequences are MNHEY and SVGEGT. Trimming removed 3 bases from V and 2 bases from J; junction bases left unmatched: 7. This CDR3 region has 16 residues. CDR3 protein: CASSYRPSGDQETQYF. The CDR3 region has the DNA TGTGCCAGCAGTTATAGGCCTAGCGGGGATCAAGAGACCCAGTACTTC.

CDR3 nucleotide sequence: TGTGCCAGCAGCTTAGAACTAGCGGGAGGGTACGAGCAGTTCTTC. Protein product: CASSLELAGGYEQFF. The rearrangement uses TRBV11-2 and TRBJ2-1; TRBD2 aligns across 13 bases. The CDR3 has 15 residues. The germline CDR1 and CDR2 sequences are SGHAT and FQNNGV. Germline trimming cut 0 bases from V and 10 bases from J; bases unmatched to any gene: 3.